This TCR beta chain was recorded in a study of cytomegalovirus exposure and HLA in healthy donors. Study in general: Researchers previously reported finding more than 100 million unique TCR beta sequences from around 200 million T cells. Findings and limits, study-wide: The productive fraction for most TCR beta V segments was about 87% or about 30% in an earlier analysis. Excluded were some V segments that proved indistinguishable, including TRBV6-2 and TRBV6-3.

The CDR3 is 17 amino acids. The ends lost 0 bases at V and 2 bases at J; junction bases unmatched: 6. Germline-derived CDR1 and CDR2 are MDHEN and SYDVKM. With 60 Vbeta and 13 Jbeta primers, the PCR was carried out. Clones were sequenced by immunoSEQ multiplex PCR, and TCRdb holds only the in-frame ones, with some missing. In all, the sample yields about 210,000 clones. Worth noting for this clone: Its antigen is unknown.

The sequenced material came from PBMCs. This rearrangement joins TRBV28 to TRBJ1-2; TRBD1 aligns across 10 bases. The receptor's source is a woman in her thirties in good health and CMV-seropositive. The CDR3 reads CASSLWGGDRGNYGYTF. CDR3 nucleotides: TGTGCCAGCAGTTTATGGGGGGGGGACAGGGGAAACTATGGCTACACCTTC.